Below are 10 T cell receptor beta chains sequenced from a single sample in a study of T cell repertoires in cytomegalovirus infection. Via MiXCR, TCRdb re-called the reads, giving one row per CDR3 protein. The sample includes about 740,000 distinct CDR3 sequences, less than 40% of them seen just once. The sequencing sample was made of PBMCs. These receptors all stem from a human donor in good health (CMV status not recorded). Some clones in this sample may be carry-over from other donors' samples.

The CDR3 region is CAISDRIDTEAFF. The CDR3 nucleotides read TGTGCCATCAGTGATCGGATAGACACTGAAGCTTTCTTT. The chain uses TRBV10-3 and TRBJ1-1; D ambiguous. CDR3 length: 13 amino acids. Germline loops: CDR1 ENHRY, CDR2 SYGVKD. The germline V and J ends were trimmed by 3 bases and 3 bases, with 8 bases remaining between them.

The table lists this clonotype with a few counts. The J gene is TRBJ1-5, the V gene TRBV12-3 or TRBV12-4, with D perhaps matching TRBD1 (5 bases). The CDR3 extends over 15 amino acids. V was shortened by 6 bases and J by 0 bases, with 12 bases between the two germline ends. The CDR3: CASRRGAPSNQPQHF. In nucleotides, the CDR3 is TGTGCCAGCAGAAGGGGCGCCCCTAGCAATCAGCCCCAGCATTTT.

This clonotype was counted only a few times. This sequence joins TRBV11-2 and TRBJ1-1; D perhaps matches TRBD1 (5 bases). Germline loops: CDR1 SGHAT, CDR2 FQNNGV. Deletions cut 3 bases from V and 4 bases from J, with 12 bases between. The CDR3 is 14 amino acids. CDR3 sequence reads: CASSFDRRATEAFF. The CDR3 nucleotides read TGTGCCAGCAGCTTCGACAGACGGGCCACTGAAGCTTTCTTT.

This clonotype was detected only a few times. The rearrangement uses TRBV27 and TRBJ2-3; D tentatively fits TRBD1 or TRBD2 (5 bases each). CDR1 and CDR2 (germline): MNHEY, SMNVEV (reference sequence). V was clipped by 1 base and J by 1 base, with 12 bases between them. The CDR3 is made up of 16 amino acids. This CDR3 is CASSLFGEGGTDTQYF. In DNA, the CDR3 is TGTGCCAGCAGTTTATTCGGGGAAGGGGGCACAGATACGCAGTATTTT.

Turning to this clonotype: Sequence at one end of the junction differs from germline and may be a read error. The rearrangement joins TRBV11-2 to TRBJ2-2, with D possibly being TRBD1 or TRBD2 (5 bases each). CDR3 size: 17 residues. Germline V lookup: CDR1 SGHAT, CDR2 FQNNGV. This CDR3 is CASSHPIQAPNTGDLFF. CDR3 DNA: TGTGCCAGCAGCCACCCTATTCAGGCTCCGAACACCGGGGACCTGTTTTTT. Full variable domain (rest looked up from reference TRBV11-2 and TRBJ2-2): EAGVAQSPRYKIIEKRQSVAFWCNPISGHATLYWYQQILGQGPKLLIQFQNNGVVDDSQLPKDRFSAERLKGVDSTLKIQPAKLEDSAVYLCASSHPIQAPNTGDLFFGEGSRLTVL.

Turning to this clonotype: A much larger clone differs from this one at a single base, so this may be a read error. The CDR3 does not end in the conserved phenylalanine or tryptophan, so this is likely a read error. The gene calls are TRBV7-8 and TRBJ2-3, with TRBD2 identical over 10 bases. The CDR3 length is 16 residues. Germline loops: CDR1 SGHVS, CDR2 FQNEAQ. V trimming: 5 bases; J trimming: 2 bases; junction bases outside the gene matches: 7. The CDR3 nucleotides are TGTGCCAGCAGCGGACAGACTAGCGGGCCCACAGATACGCAGTATTGT. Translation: CASSGQTSGPTDTQYC.

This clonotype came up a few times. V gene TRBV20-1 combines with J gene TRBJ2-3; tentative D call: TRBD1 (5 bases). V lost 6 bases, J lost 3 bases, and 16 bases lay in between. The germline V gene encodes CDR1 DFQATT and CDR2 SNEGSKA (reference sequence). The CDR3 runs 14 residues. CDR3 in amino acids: CSAGRQLRTDTQYF. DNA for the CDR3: TGCAGTGCAGGAAGACAGTTACGGACAGATACGCAGTATTTT.

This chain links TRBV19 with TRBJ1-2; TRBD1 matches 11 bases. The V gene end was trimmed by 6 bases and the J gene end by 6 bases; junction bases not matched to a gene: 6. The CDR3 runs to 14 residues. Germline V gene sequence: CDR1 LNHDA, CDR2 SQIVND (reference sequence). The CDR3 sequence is CASSIGQGADGYTF. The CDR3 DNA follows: TGTGCCAGTAGCATCGGACAGGGGGCTGATGGCTACACCTTC.

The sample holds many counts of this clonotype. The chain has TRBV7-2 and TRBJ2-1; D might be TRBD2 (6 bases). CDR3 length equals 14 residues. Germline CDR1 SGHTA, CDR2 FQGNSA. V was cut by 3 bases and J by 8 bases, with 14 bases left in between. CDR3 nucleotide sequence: TGTGCCAGCAGCTTCGGGGGAGGTGACGATGAGCAGTTCTTC. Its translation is CASSFGGGDDEQFF.

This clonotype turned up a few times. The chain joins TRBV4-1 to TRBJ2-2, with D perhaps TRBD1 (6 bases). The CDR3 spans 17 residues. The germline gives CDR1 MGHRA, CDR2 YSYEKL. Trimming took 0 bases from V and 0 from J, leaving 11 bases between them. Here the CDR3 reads CASSQEQGSANTGELFF. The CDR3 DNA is TGCGCCAGCAGCCAAGAACAGGGATCCGCGAACACCGGGGAGCTGTTTTTT.